These 26 T cell receptor beta chains originate from one sample sequenced in a study of blood T cell repertoires in COVID-19 (dated by TCRdb to about 2020). Receptor libraries were prepared by the immunoSEQ multiplex PCR assay. TCRdb re-hosts the immuneACCESS table, in-frame sequences only. Its copies lack some clones; in the studies checked, an unresolved V gene accounts for under half of them, and the cause for the rest is not known. The sample table records about 100,000 clones; 87% of these occur just once. Approximately 7.3% of the sample is in the top ten clones. The sample comprised peripheral blood. The source of these receptors is a man aged 25-45 years in a cohort sampled during active COVID-19.

V is TRBV7-8 and J is TRBJ1-5; D not resolved. Per germline, CDR1 SGHVS and CDR2 FQNEAQ. The V end was cut by 0 bases, the J end by 10 bases, with 13 bases between. The CDR3 totals 14 residues. This chain's CDR3 is CASSLAPTTKPQHF. CDR3 DNA: TGTGCCAGCAGCTTAGCCCCCACGACAAAACCCCAGCATTTT.

The chain carries TRBV3-1 (or the pseudogene TRBV3-2) and TRBJ2-7; TRBD2 aligns across 7 bases. Trimming cost V 0 bases and J 9 bases; bases outside gene matches: 11. The CDR3 is 15 amino acids. Germline CDR1 reads LGHDT; CDR2 reads YNNKEL (reference sequence). In DNA, the CDR3 is TGTGCCAGCAGCCAAGATCTGGCTAGCGGTGATAGGCAGTACTTC. Encoded protein: CASSQDLASGDRQYF.

The rearrangement joins TRBV5-6 to TRBJ2-7; the match to TRBD1 covers 9 bases. Germline V lookup: CDR1 SGHDT, CDR2 YYEEEE. Trimming removed 3 bases from V and 2 bases from J; junction bases left unmatched: 3. The CDR3 is 14 amino acids. In DNA form, the CDR3 reads TGTGCCAGCAGCTCCTGGACAGGGGCCTACGAGCAGTACTTC. As protein: CASSSWTGAYEQYF.

In DNA form, the CDR3 reads TGTGCCAGCAGTTATATAGGACTCCAACCTAACGAGCAGTACTTC. Protein sequence: CASSYIGLQPNEQYF. The chain employs TRBV6-6 and TRBJ2-7; tentatively, D is TRBD2 (5 bases). CDR1 is MNHNY and CDR2 is SVGAGI in the germline V gene (reference sequence). Trimming pared 3 bases from V and 5 bases from J, leaving 17 bases between. This CDR3 is built from 15 residues.

This clone was counted a single time. V gene TRBV5-1 combines with J gene TRBJ1-1; D unclear. V shed 1 base and J shed 1 base, with 2 bases lying between them. The CDR3 extends over 12 amino acids. Germline V CDR1 and CDR2: SGHRS, YFSETQ. For the CDR3, the DNA is TGCGCCAGCAGCTTGCAGAACACTGAAGCTTTCTTT. It is translated as CASSLQNTEAFF. Together with reference TRBV5-1 and TRBJ1-1, the CDR3 gives the full variable domain: KAGVTQTPRYLIKTRGQQVTLSCSPISGHRSVSWYQQTPGQGLQFLFEYFSETQRNKGNFPGRFSGRQFSNSRSEMNVSTLELGDSALYLCASSLQNTEAFFGQGTRLTVV.

The chain joins TRBV19 to TRBJ2-2, with 9 bases aligning to TRBD1. The CDR3 loop spans 17 amino acids. With 4 bases clipped from V and 9 bases from J, the junction kept 15 bases outside the gene matches. Germline V gives CDR1 LNHDA, CDR2 SQIVND (reference sequence). Here the CDR3 reads CASSKRPGQGSFRELFF. CDR3 sequence (DNA): TGTGCCAGTAGTAAGAGACCGGGACAGGGTTCTTTCAGGGAGCTGTTTTTT.

The J gene is TRBJ1-2, the V gene TRBV18; D may be TRBD1 (6 bases). Germline CDR1 is KGHSH and CDR2 is LQKENI. This CDR3 is 12 amino acids long. The V gene lost 6 bases and the J gene lost 5 bases, with 10 bases spanning the gap. The CDR3 loop is CASSGQRYGYTF. The CDR3 nucleotides read TGTGCCAGCTCCGGACAGCGTTATGGCTACACCTTC.

This clone was recorded a few times. The J gene is TRBJ1-2, the V gene TRBV19; 9 bases are shared with TRBD1. CDR1 is LNHDA and CDR2 is SQIVND in the germline V gene (reference sequence). V was pared by 5 bases and J by 4 bases, with 8 bases of the junction left unmatched. The CDR3 has 15 residues. This CDR3 reads CASSGTGTGPYGYTF. The CDR3 DNA is TGTGCCAGTAGTGGAACCGGGACAGGGCCCTATGGCTACACCTTC.

V and J are TRBV23-1 and TRBJ1-1; a weak D match, TRBD1 (6 bases). TRBV23-1 is placed among ORFs of uncertain function. V was trimmed by 5 bases and J by 1 base, leaving 17 bases between them. This CDR3 is 16 amino acids long. The CDR3 sequence: CASSSPPGHENTEAFF. The DNA for the CDR3 is TGCGCCAGCAGTTCACCGCCGGGACACGAGAACACTGAAGCTTTCTTT.

The chain has TRBV5-4 and TRBJ2-1; TRBD2 is a possible D gene (5 bases). The CDR3 has 12 amino acids. The V gene lost 2 bases and the J gene lost 9 bases, with 9 bases spanning the gap. Germline V CDR1 and CDR2: SGHNT, YYREEE (reference sequence). The CDR3 spells CASSLGGIEQFF. The DNA of the CDR3 is TGTGCCAGCAGCTTAGGAGGCATTGAGCAGTTCTTC.

This rearrangement joins TRBV7-2 to TRBJ1-2, with 9 bases lining up with TRBD1. Per the germline V gene, CDR1 is SGHTA and CDR2 is FQGNSA. This CDR3 contains 15 residues. V was clipped by 3 bases and J by 5 bases; unmatched bases: 7. The CDR3 DNA reads TGTGCCAGCAGCTTCAGGGACAGGGCGCCATATGGCTACACCTTC. This gives the protein CASSFRDRAPYGYTF.

The rearrangement joins TRBV7-9 to TRBJ2-1; 11 nucleotides align to TRBD2. With V trimmed by 5 bases and J by 7 bases, 7 bases remained unmatched. In germline, CDR1 is SEHNR, CDR2 FQNEAQ (reference sequence). The CDR3 consists of 15 residues. CDR3 DNA: TGTGCCAGCAGCCCCTCCGGGACTAGCGGAAATGAGCAGTTCTTC. This sequence encodes CASSPSGTSGNEQFF.

The chain has TRBV9 and TRBJ2-2, with TRBD2 as a possible D gene (5 bases). V was shortened by 9 bases and J by 4 bases, with 10 bases between the two germline ends. CDR1 and CDR2 from the germline V gene are SGDLS and YYNGEE. The CDR3 covers 12 residues. The CDR3 region is CANLALTGELFF. As DNA, the CDR3 is TGTGCCAACCTAGCACTCACCGGGGAGCTGTTTTTT.

The rearrangement joins TRBV5-8 to TRBJ2-4; a weak D match, TRBD2 (6 bases). Germline V gives CDR1 SGHTS, CDR2 YDEGEE. The CDR3 consists of 14 residues. V lost 2 bases to trimming and J lost 6 bases, with 12 bases between them. CDR3 amino acids: CASSFGQGLNIQYF. CDR3 DNA: TGTGCCAGCAGCTTTGGGCAGGGACTAAACATTCAGTACTTC. Combining the CDR3 with reference TRBV5-8 and TRBJ2-4 gives the whole variable domain EAGVTQSPTHLIKTRGQQATLRCSPISGHTSVYWYQQALGLGLQFLLWYDEGEERNRGNFPPRFSGRQFPNYSSELNVNALELEDSALYLCASSFGQGLNIQYFGAGTRLSVL.

This clone was seen a single time. The chain recombines TRBV19 with TRBJ2-3; no firm D call. The CDR3 consists of 15 residues. Per the germline V gene, CDR1 is LNHDA and CDR2 is SQIVND (reference sequence). V dropped 6 bases and J dropped 1 base, with 14 bases sitting between them. This CDR3 is CASSPGVLGTDTQYF. Written as DNA, the CDR3 is TGTGCCAGTAGCCCCGGTGTTCTAGGCACAGATACGCAGTATTTT.

The chain joins TRBV13 to TRBJ1-1; D is unclear. The V end was cut by 1 base, the J end by 4 bases, with 10 bases between. CDR1 and CDR2 from the germline V gene are PRHDT and FYEKMQ (reference sequence). The CDR3 extends over 14 amino acids. The CDR3 loop is CASSLVNFGTEAFF. The CDR3 region has the DNA TGTGCCAGCAGCTTAGTGAATTTCGGCACTGAAGCTTTCTTT.

The chain is built from TRBV5-1 and TRBJ2-7; a possible D gene is TRBD2 (6 bases). The CDR3 length is 15 residues. V was clipped by 4 bases and J by 2 bases, with 16 bases between them. Germline V CDR1 and CDR2: SGHRS, YFSETQ. CDR3 loop: CASSPMGGLAYEQYF. The CDR3, as DNA: TGCGCCAGCAGCCCTATGGGGGGTTTAGCCTACGAGCAGTACTTC.

The chain employs TRBV21-1 and TRBJ2-4; the table names TRBD1, a call not compared with the DNA. TRBV21-1 is classified as a pseudogene. The CDR3 consists of 11 residues. CDR3 loop: CASSPLNIQYF. For the CDR3, the DNA is TGTGCCAGCAGCCCATTGAACATTCAGTACTTC.

V gene TRBV28 combines with J gene TRBJ2-3; 15 positions match TRBD2. From germline, CDR1 is MDHEN and CDR2 SYDVKM. V dropped 6 bases and J dropped 4; count of bases not matched to a gene: 8. The CDR3 loop spans 17 amino acids. CDR3 protein: CASSYGLAGGTSDTQYF. The CDR3 nucleotides are TGTGCCAGCAGCTACGGACTAGCGGGGGGGACTTCAGATACGCAGTATTTT.

The CDR3 nucleotides read TGTGCCAGCAGCTCGGGACAGTTAAGCACAGATACGCAGTATTTT. It yields the protein CASSSGQLSTDTQYF. This sequence joins TRBV11-2 and TRBJ2-3, with TRBD1 identical over 7 bases. CDR1 is SGHAT, CDR2 FQNNGV, per germline. The CDR3 runs 15 residues. The ends lost 4 bases at V and 0 bases at J; junction bases unmatched: 4.

CDR3 nucleotides: TGTGCCAGCAGCCAAGATGGATTTGCGGAATATGAGCAGTTCTTC. This codes for CASSQDGFAEYEQFF. The gene calls are TRBV3-1 (or the pseudogene TRBV3-2) and TRBJ2-1; no clear D. The CDR3 loop spans 15 amino acids. V was pared by 0 bases and J by 8 bases, with 14 bases between. The germline V gene has CDR1 LGHDT and CDR2 YNNKEL (reference sequence).

V and J are TRBV3-1 (or the pseudogene TRBV3-2) and TRBJ2-1, with 13 bases matching TRBD2. CDR1 LGHDT and CDR2 YNNKEL come from the germline V gene (reference sequence). With V trimmed by 4 bases and J by 4 bases, 4 bases remained unmatched. This CDR3 is built from 16 residues. Here the CDR3 DNA reads TGTGCCAGCAGCCCATTACTAGCGGGGGGGTACAATGAGCAGTTCTTC. Translated, it gives CASSPLLAGGYNEQFF.

V and J are TRBV6-6 and TRBJ2-7; 7 bases match TRBD1. The V segment lost 5 bases and the J segment 3 bases; nucleotides outside the gene matches: 7. The CDR3 is 14 residues long. Germline V gives CDR1 MNHNY, CDR2 SVGAGI (reference sequence). The chain's CDR3 is CASSRDSGYYEQYF. The CDR3 nucleotides are TGTGCCAGCAGTCGGGACAGTGGATACTACGAGCAGTACTTC.

The chain links TRBV7-3 to TRBJ1-1; D is undetermined. The CDR3 sequence is 13 residues long. Germline lookup yields CDR1 SGHTA and CDR2 FQGTGA. V lost 0 bases and J lost 3, with 5 bases in between. The CDR3 loop reads CASSLTRDTEAFF. The CDR3 bases are TGTGCCAGCAGCTTAACTCGGGACACTGAAGCTTTCTTT. The variable domain in full, completed from reference TRBV7-3 and TRBJ1-1, reads GAGVSQTPSNKVTEKGKYVELRCDPISGHTALYWYRQSLGQGPEFLIYFQGTGAADDSGLPNDRFFAVRPEGSVSTLKIQRTERGDSAVYLCASSLTRDTEAFFGQGTRLTVV.

The chain couples TRBV6-1 to TRBJ2-3; 7 bases align to TRBD1. The ends lost 3 bases at V and 3 bases at J; junction bases unmatched: 6. The CDR3 length is 15 residues. Germline CDR1 MNHNS, CDR2 SASEGT. Here the CDR3 DNA reads TGTGCCAGCAGTGATGCGACAGGGACGACAGATACGCAGTATTTT. It is translated as CASSDATGTTDTQYF.

This chain uses TRBV7-9 with TRBJ2-3; the match to TRBD1 covers 9 bases. The CDR3 has 15 amino acids. The V gene's germline CDR1 is SEHNR and CDR2 FQNEAQ (reference sequence). Trimming took 5 bases from V and 6 from J; bases not matched to a gene: 9. The CDR3: CASSLDRDRADTQYF. The CDR3 region has the DNA TGTGCCAGCAGCCTAGACCGGGACAGGGCCGATACGCAGTATTTT.